A single sample gave rise to the 13 T cell receptor beta chains below, sequenced in a study of cytomegalovirus exposure and HLA in healthy donors. Researchers ran the PCR with 60 Vbeta and 13 Jbeta primers. Libraries were prepared by immunoSEQ multiplex PCR; TCRdb keeps only in-frame clonotypes and omits some of them. The table has 200,000 to 250,000 clones, 75% to 85% seen once. What was sequenced was PBMCs. Every receptor here comes from a woman aged 55-69 years in good health and CMV-seropositive.

The V and J genes are TRBV4-1 and TRBJ1-2, with TRBD1 as a possible D gene (5 bases). This CDR3 is built from 13 residues. From germline, CDR1 is MGHRA and CDR2 YSYEKL. V lost 1 base to trimming and J lost 8 bases, with 11 bases between them. The CDR3 sequence is CASSQVGGDGYTF. The CDR3 coding sequence is TGCGCCAGCAGCCAAGTTGGGGGGGACGGCTACACCTTC.

This chain links TRBV5-6 with TRBJ2-2; the match to TRBD2 covers 9 bases. The germline gives CDR1 SGHDT, CDR2 YYEEEE. The CDR3 extends over 17 amino acids. Trimming at V came to 3 bases and at J to 5 bases, leaving 11 bases not matched to a gene. The CDR3 loop reads CASSYPIAGVRTGELFF. In DNA form, the CDR3 reads TGTGCCAGCAGCTACCCCATAGCGGGAGTAAGGACCGGGGAGCTGTTTTTT.

The chain employs TRBV9 and TRBJ1-4, with 11 bases lining up with TRBD1. Germline V lookup: CDR1 SGDLS, CDR2 YYNGEE. The CDR3 totals 15 residues. J gave up 10 bases and V 0 bases, and 5 bases lay outside the gene matches. The CDR3 loop is CASSVAGQGVGKLFF. CDR3 nucleotide sequence: TGTGCCAGCAGCGTAGCGGGACAGGGGGTAGGAAAACTGTTTTTT. Combining the CDR3 with reference TRBV9 and TRBJ1-4 gives the whole variable domain DSGVTQTPKHLITATGQRVTLRCSPRSGDLSVYWYQQSLDQGLQFLIQYYNGEERAKGNILERFSAQQFPDLHSELNLSSLELGDSALYFCASSVAGQGVGKLFFGSGTQLSVL.

This chain uses TRBV7-3 with TRBJ2-1; 8 bases are shared with TRBD2. The CDR3 consists of 14 residues. CDR1 and CDR2 from the germline V gene are SGHTA and FQGTGA. The ends lost 3 bases at V and 7 bases at J; junction bases unmatched: 5. The CDR3: CASSLSSGLNEQFF. CDR3 coding DNA: TGTGCCAGCAGCTTGTCTAGCGGGTTGAATGAGCAGTTCTTC. The full variable domain, completed using reference TRBV7-3 and TRBJ2-1, is GAGVSQTPSNKVTEKGKYVELRCDPISGHTALYWYRQSLGQGPEFLIYFQGTGAADDSGLPNDRFFAVRPEGSVSTLKIQRTERGDSAVYLCASSLSSGLNEQFFGPGTRLTVL.

J is TRBJ1-5 and V is TRBV4-1, with a tentative D call TRBD1 (5 bases). The CDR3 sequence is 20 residues long. Looked up from germline, CDR1 is MGHRA and CDR2 is YSYEKL. V lost 2 bases, J lost 5 bases, and 28 bases lay in between. This CDR3 is CASSQRAGPTSQLADQPQHF. CDR3 coding DNA: TGCGCCAGCAGCCAACGGGCGGGACCGACATCCCAACTTGCGGATCAGCCCCAGCATTTT.

The chain uses TRBV5-1 and TRBJ2-7, with 9 bases lining up with TRBD1. The CDR3 is 16 amino acids. The germline CDR1 and CDR2 sequences are SGHRS and YFSETQ. The trim removed 4 bases at V and 7 bases at J, leaving 15 bases unmatched. CDR3 sequence: CASSLGQGSSSGEQYF. The DNA for the CDR3 is TGCGCCAGCAGCCTCGGACAGGGGTCTTCTTCGGGTGAGCAGTACTTC.

This clone was counted only a few times. The chain uses TRBV29-1 and TRBJ2-3; D is uncertain. V gave up 4 bases and J gave up 0 bases, with 5 bases separating them. The CDR3 sequence is 12 residues long. Germline CDR1 reads SQVTM; CDR2 reads ANQGSEA. In DNA, the CDR3 is TGCAGCGTTGTCAGGAGCACAGATACGCAGTATTTT. This sequence encodes CSVVRSTDTQYF.

This clone was seen more than once but under ten times. The rearrangement uses TRBV7-9 and TRBJ2-5; D is possibly TRBD2 (5 bases). Germline V lookup: CDR1 SEHNR, CDR2 FQNEAQ (reference sequence). V lost 7 bases, J lost 4 bases, and 16 bases lay in between. This CDR3 has 14 residues. CDR3 bases: TGTGCCAGCATGCCGGCAGCGGCGGGAGAGACCCAGTACTTC. Amino acids: CASMPAAAGETQYF.

The chain joins TRBV19 to TRBJ2-1; D is uncertain. Germline V gene data show CDR1 as LNHDA and CDR2 as SQIVND (reference sequence). The CDR3 runs 11 residues. The V end lost 5 bases, the J end lost 6 bases, and 5 bases lay between the germline ends. CDR3 protein: CASSLLNEQFF. The CDR3 nucleotides read TGTGCCAGTAGTTTACTCAATGAGCAGTTCTTC.

This clone was counted once. The chain is built from TRBV27 and TRBJ2-2, with a possible D match to TRBD2 (6 bases). Trimming pared 5 bases from V and 5 bases from J, leaving 9 bases between. Germline V gene lookup returns CDR1 MNHEY and CDR2 SMNVEV (reference sequence). The CDR3 is made up of 13 amino acids. The chain's CDR3 is CASSPLATGELFF. CDR3 nucleotides: TGTGCCAGCAGTCCTCTAGCGACCGGGGAGCTGTTTTTT.

The chain combines TRBV18 with TRBJ2-6, with 11 bases that match TRBD1. There are 17 residues in the CDR3. Germline-derived CDR1 and CDR2 are KGHSH and LQKENI. V shed 1 base and J 4 bases; nucleotides not matched to a gene: 3. Here the CDR3 DNA reads TGTGCCAGCTCACCACTGGGACAGGGGGTAGGGGCCAACGTCCTGACTTTC. Protein: CASSPLGQGVGANVLTF.

J is TRBJ1-1 and V is TRBV5-3; 7 nucleotides match TRBD1. TRBV5-3 is given ORF status, its function remaining uncertain. Trimming at V came to 7 bases and at J to 0 bases, leaving 6 bases not matched to a gene. The CDR3 is made up of 14 amino acids. The CDR3 is CARLEGQLNTEAFF. The CDR3 DNA is TGTGCCAGACTCGAGGGACAGCTGAACACTGAAGCTTTCTTT.

The DNA of the CDR3 is TGTGCCAGCACCCGCGGGGGAGCATCCTACAATGAGCAGTTCTTC. This encodes CASTRGGASYNEQFF. The rearrangement links TRBV27 to TRBJ2-1; the match to TRBD2 covers 7 bases. The CDR3 loop spans 15 amino acids. Germline trimming cut 7 bases from V and 1 base from J; bases unmatched to any gene: 7. Germline lookup yields CDR1 MNHEY and CDR2 SMNVEV (reference sequence).